This T cell receptor (beta chain) was documented in a study of T-cell reconstitution after alpha-beta-depleted transplantation in children. Regarding the study as a whole: Reports say that about two months after transplant, the alpha-beta T cells came out of several hundred graft clones that had expanded. After transplant, high TCRbeta diversity at day 60 in some patients arose from surviving recipient T cells and thymic progenitors. A year post-transplant, T-cell counts and diversity derived mostly from newly produced T cells.

About this clonotype: Its antigen is still unknown.

TCRbeta library preparation incorporated unique molecular identifiers. Each CDR3 protein is one row after TCRdb ran MiXCR on the PCR reads. The sample has 450,000 to 600,000 distinct CDR3 sequences, 13% seen once. Sample: PBMCs, mostly from graft donor cells, taken 360 days after TCRalphabeta/CD19-depleted stem cell transplant. The TCR was taken from a male patient aged 10 to 17 who had a stem cell transplant for acute myeloid leukemia, so the T cells may come from the graft donor.

CDR3 protein: CASSRGGTGIAQPQHF. In DNA, the CDR3 is TGTGCCAGCAGTAGAGGCGGGACAGGGATTGCTCAGCCCCAGCATTTT. The chain carries TRBV28 and TRBJ1-5; 9 nucleotides line up with TRBD1. The CDR3 is made up of 16 amino acids. Germline V lookup: CDR1 MDHEN, CDR2 SYDVKM. J was trimmed by 6 bases and V by 5 bases; bases with no gene match: 11.